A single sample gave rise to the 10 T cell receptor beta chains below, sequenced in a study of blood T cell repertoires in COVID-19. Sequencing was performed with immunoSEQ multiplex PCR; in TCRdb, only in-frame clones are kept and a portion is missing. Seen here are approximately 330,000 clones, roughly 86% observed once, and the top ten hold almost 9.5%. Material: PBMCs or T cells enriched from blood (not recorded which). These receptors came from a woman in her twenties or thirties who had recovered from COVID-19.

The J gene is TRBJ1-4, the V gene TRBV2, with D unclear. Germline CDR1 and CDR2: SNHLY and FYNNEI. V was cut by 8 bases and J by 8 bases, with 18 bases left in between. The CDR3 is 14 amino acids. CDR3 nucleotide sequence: TGTGCCAGCGTCTGGAGAGGAAGTCGGGAAAAACTGTTTTTT. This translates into CASVWRGSREKLFF.

The CDR3 is CATSSGPGGTQYF. CDR3 nucleotide sequence: TGTGCCACCAGCAGCGGTCCGGGAGGTACGCAGTATTTT. J is TRBJ2-3 and V is TRBV15, with 7 nucleotides matching TRBD2. The germline V gene has CDR1 LNHNV and CDR2 YYDKDF (reference sequence). Trimming removed 3 bases from V and 8 bases from J; junction bases left unmatched: 5. The CDR3 runs to 13 residues.

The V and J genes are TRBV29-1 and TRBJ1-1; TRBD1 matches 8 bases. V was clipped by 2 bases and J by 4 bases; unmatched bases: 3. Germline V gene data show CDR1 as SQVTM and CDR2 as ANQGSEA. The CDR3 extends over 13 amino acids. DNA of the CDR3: TGCAGCGTTGAACGTCAGGGGGCCACTGAAGCTTTCTTT. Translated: CSVERQGATEAFF.

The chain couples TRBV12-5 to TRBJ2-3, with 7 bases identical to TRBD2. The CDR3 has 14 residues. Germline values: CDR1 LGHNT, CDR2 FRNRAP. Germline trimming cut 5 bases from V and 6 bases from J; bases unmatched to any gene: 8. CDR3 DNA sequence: TGTGCTAGTGGTGGGCGAGGGACTACGGATACGCAGTATTTT. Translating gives CASGGRGTTDTQYF.

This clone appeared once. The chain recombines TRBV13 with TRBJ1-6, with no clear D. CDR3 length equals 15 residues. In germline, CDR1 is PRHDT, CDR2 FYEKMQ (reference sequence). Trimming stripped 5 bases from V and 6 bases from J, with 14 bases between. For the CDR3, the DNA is TGTGCCAGCAGCCCGATGGGAGGGTCTAATTCACCCCTCCACTTT. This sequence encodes CASSPMGGSNSPLHF.

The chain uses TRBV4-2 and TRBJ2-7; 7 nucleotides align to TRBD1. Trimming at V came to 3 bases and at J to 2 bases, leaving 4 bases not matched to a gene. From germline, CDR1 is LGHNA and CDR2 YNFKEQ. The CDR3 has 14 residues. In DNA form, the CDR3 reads TGTGCCAGCAGCCAGAGGACAGGAACCTACGAGCAGTACTTC. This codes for CASSQRTGTYEQYF.

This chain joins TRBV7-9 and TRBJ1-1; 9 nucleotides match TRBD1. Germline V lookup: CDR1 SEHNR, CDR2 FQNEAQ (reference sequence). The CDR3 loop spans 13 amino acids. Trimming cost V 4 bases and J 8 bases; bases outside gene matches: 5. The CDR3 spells CASSYDGQGEAFF. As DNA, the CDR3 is TGTGCCAGCAGCTATGATGGACAGGGGGAAGCTTTCTTT.

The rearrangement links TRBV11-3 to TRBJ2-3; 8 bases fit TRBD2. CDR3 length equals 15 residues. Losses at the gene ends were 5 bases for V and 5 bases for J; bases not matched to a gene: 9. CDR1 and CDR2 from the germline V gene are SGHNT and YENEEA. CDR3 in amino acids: CASSAEREGQDTQYF. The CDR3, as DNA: TGTGCCAGCAGCGCGGAACGGGAGGGCCAAGATACGCAGTATTTT. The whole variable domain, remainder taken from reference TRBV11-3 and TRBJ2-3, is EAGVVQSPRYKIIEKKQPVAFWCNPISGHNTLYWYLQNLGQGPELLIRYENEEAVDDSQLPKDRFSAERLKGVDSTLKIQPAELGDSAVYLCASSAEREGQDTQYFGPGTRLTVL.

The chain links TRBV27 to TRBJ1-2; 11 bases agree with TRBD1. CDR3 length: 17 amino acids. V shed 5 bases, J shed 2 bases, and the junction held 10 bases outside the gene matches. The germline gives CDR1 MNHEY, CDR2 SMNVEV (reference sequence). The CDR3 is CASSTWTGGLKNYGYTF. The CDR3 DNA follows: TGTGCCAGCAGTACCTGGACAGGGGGCTTAAAGAACTATGGCTACACCTTC.

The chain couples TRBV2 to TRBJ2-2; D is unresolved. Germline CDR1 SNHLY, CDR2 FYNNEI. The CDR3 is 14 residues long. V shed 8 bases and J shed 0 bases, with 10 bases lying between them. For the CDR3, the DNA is TGTGCCAGCGTACGGAGCACGAACACCGGGGAGCTGTTTTTT. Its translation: CASVRSTNTGELFF. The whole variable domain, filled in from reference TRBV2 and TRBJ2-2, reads EPEVTQTPSHQVTQMGQEVILRCVPISNHLYFYWYRQILGQKVEFLVSFYNNEISEKSEIFDDQFSVERPDGSNFTLKIRSTKLEDSAMYFCASVRSTNTGELFFGEGSRLTVL.